Sequencing of this TCR beta chain was carried out in a study of blood T cell repertoires in COVID-19. Study-level background: Some COVID-19 samples were acute and others convalescent; all came from the United States, Italy and Spain. The analysed material was cDNA or gDNA that came from T cells, B-cell-depleted T cells, or PBMCs.

Study processing details: Amplification of reference gene primers provided the estimated nucleated cell counts. Assay used: immunoSEQ multiplex PCR; TCRdb lists only in-frame clones, some missing. For V, J and clone size, that table is used; D and trimming come from the DNA. The sample yields fewer than 150,000 clones, more than 80% seen once. Germline V gene lookup returns CDR1 LNHDA and CDR2 SQIVND (reference sequence). This CDR3 comprises 16 residues. Trimming removed 4 bases at V and 3 bases at J, with 16 bases between. The sequenced material came from peripheral blood. This receptor was taken from a middle-aged woman with acute or convalescent COVID-19. This chain joins TRBV19 and TRBJ1-3; the D gene is possibly TRBD1 (5 bases). Here the CDR3 DNA reads TGTGCCAGTAGTACTCGCAGGGAGGCGGGTGGAAACACCATATATTTT. Protein product: CASSTRREAGGNTIYF. The full variable domain, completed using reference TRBV19 and TRBJ1-3, is DGGITQSPKYLFRKEGQNVTLSCEQNLNHDAMYWYRQDPGQGLRLIYYSQIVNDFQKGDIAEGYSVSREKKESFPLTVTSAQKNPTAFYLCASSTRREAGGNTIYFGEGSWLTVV.